Presented here are 31 T cell receptor beta chains from one specimen sequenced in a study of response to subunit inactivated influenza vaccine. MiXCR, run by TCRdb on the RT-PCR reads, gives a single entry per CDR3 protein. This table has 600,000 to 850,000 distinct CDR3 sequences, 12% to 15% appearing once. The sample was PBMCs from blood, taken 14 to 15 days before vaccination. The receptor source for this set is a man aged 50 or older who received an inactivated influenza vaccine.

This clonotype was found a few times. This chain links TRBV6-1 with TRBJ2-1; 13 bases align to TRBD2. The germline gives CDR1 MNHNS, CDR2 SASEGT. Trimming cost V 8 bases and J 9 bases; bases outside gene matches: 7. This CDR3 contains 14 residues. The CDR3 DNA is TGTGCCAGCCCCTCCGGGACTAGCGGGATTGAGCAGTTCTTC. This codes for CASPSGTSGIEQFF.

This clonotype was found many times. The CDR3 coding sequence is TGCGCCAGCAGCTGGGGACAGGGGTACACTGAAGCTTTCTTT. It codes for CASSWGQGYTEAFF. V and J are TRBV5-1 and TRBJ1-1, with 10 bases that match TRBD1. Germline V CDR1 and CDR2: SGHRS, YFSETQ. The CDR3 consists of 14 residues. The junction had 2 bases not matched to a gene; V was cut back by 3 bases and J by 3 bases. The complete variable domain, with remaining parts taken from reference TRBV5-1 and TRBJ1-1, reads KAGVTQTPRYLIKTRGQQVTLSCSPISGHRSVSWYQQTPGQGLQFLFEYFSETQRNKGNFPGRFSGRQFSNSRSEMNVSTLELGDSALYLCASSWGQGYTEAFFGQGTRLTVV.

The table lists this clonotype with many counts. The V and J genes are TRBV5-1 and TRBJ1-1; D is ambiguous. The V gene's germline CDR1 is SGHRS and CDR2 YFSETQ. Trimming shortened V by 4 bases and J by 4 bases, and 11 bases separated the two germline ends. This CDR3 spans 13 amino acids. CDR3 coding DNA: TGCGCCAGCAGCCTCGGATTGACCACTGAAGCTTTCTTT. Translated: CASSLGLTTEAFF.

This clonotype was counted a few times. The rearrangement links TRBV5-5 to TRBJ1-2; D remains ambiguous. The CDR3 consists of 12 residues. The germline V gene encodes CDR1 SGHKS and CDR2 YYEKEE (reference sequence). Deletions cut 2 bases from V and 2 bases from J, with 4 bases between. The CDR3 loop reads CASSFENYGYTF. The CDR3 DNA reads TGTGCCAGCAGCTTTGAGAACTATGGCTACACCTTC.

V is TRBV20-1 and J is TRBJ2-3; 7 bases are shared with TRBD2. The CDR3 sequence is 14 residues long. The J segment lost 0 bases and the V segment lost 3 bases, leaving 3 bases of the junction unmatched. Germline CDR1 DFQATT, CDR2 SNEGSKA (reference sequence). The CDR3 spells CSASWRESTDTQYF. The CDR3 coding sequence is TGCAGTGCTAGCTGGCGGGAGAGCACAGATACGCAGTATTTT.

This clonotype came up many times. The V gene is TRBV9, the J gene TRBJ2-7; possible D gene TRBD1, 6 bases. From germline, CDR1 is SGDLS and CDR2 YYNGEE. Between the trimmed V and J ends, which lost 3 bases and 4 bases, there was a span of 14 bases. The CDR3 is 14 residues long. In DNA, the CDR3 is TGTGCCAGCAGCGCCACATTACAGGGATACGAGCAGTACTTC. Translated, it gives CASSATLQGYEQYF.

The gene calls are TRBV7-9 and TRBJ2-7; 8 bases are a match to TRBD1. The CDR3 has 14 amino acids. Per germline, CDR1 SEHNR and CDR2 FQNEAQ (reference sequence). Trimming at V came to 4 bases and at J to 1 base, leaving 3 bases not matched to a gene. CDR3 region: CASSSGQVSYEQYF. In nucleotides, the CDR3 is TGTGCCAGCAGCTCGGGACAGGTATCCTACGAGCAGTACTTC.

This clonotype was picked up one time. The chain is built from TRBV28 and TRBJ2-5, with D unclear. The CDR3 runs 15 residues. Germline V gene sequence: CDR1 MDHEN, CDR2 SYDVKM. Trimming took off 3 bases at V and 2 bases at J, with 13 bases between the two ends. DNA of the CDR3: TGTGCCAGCAGTTTTAGTACTACCCGACAAGAGACCCAGTACTTC. Protein: CASSFSTTRQETQYF.

This clonotype was seen only a few times. The chain recombines TRBV4-3 with TRBJ2-1; TRBD2 aligns across 13 bases. The CDR3 sequence is 17 residues long. V was pared by 4 bases and J by 2 bases, with 5 bases of the junction left unmatched. Germline-derived CDR1 and CDR2 are LGHNA and YSLEER. The CDR3 is CASSPTGLAGAYNEQFF. Here the CDR3 DNA reads TGCGCCAGCAGCCCCACCGGACTAGCGGGGGCCTACAATGAGCAGTTCTTC.

This clonotype turned up a few times. The J gene is TRBJ2-7, the V gene TRBV7-9, with D unresolved. The CDR3 extends over 12 amino acids. Looked up from germline, CDR1 is SEHNR and CDR2 is FQNEAQ (reference sequence). V lost 5 bases to trimming and J lost 4 bases, with 9 bases between them. The CDR3 nucleotides read TGTGCCAGCAGCGCCGTAGATTACGAGCAGTACTTC. Encoded protein: CASSAVDYEQYF.

This chain uses TRBV7-2 with TRBJ1-1; tentatively, D is TRBD1 (5 bases). This CDR3 spans 15 amino acids. CDR1 and CDR2 from the germline V gene are SGHTA and FQGNSA. The V end lost 7 bases, the J end lost 4 bases, and 19 bases lay between the germline ends. The CDR3 spells CASKKRGVVGTEAFF. DNA for the CDR3: TGTGCCAGCAAAAAACGGGGGGTCGTTGGCACTGAAGCTTTCTTT.

This clonotype was observed at least ten times. V usage is TRBV2 and J usage is TRBJ2-4, with TRBD1 identical over 7 bases. Trimming cost V 6 bases and J 7 bases; bases outside gene matches: 9. In germline, CDR1 is SNHLY, CDR2 FYNNEI. The CDR3 loop spans 14 amino acids. The CDR3 spells CASRVSTGRNIQYF. DNA of the CDR3: TGTGCCAGCAGAGTTTCGACAGGGCGGAACATTCAGTACTTC.

This clonotype was seen more than once but under ten times. This chain connects TRBV12-3 or TRBV12-4 to TRBJ2-5, with D possibly TRBD2 on 6 matching bases. V gave up 5 bases and J gave up 4 bases, with 14 bases separating them. The CDR3 runs 14 residues. CDR3 sequence: CASSDGPGGETQYF. The CDR3, as DNA: TGTGCCAGCAGTGACGGTCCCGGGGGAGAGACCCAGTACTTC.

This chain connects TRBV3-1 to TRBJ1-2; D uncertain. Germline CDR1 LGHDT, CDR2 YNNKEL (reference sequence). The CDR3 totals 14 residues. Trimming removed 0 bases from V and 4 bases from J, with 9 bases in between. CDR3: CASSQEATTYGYTF. In DNA, the CDR3 is TGTGCCAGCAGCCAAGAAGCAACTACCTATGGCTACACCTTC.

In this sample, this clonotype turned up a few times. The CDR3 loop reads CASSSSGQATQYF. The CDR3 DNA sequence: TGTGCCAGCAGCTCCAGCGGACAGGCGACCCAGTACTTC. V usage is TRBV6-1 and J usage is TRBJ2-5; 7 bases map to TRBD1. CDR1 and CDR2 (germline): MNHNS, SASEGT. The junction had 8 bases not matched to a gene; V was cut back by 6 bases and J by 7 bases. This CDR3 comprises 13 residues.

This clonotype was counted a few times. The chain combines TRBV7-2 with TRBJ2-7; a possible D gene is TRBD2 (7 bases). The CDR3 length is 14 residues. The germline V and J ends were trimmed by 2 bases and 7 bases, with 15 bases remaining between them. Germline-derived CDR1 and CDR2 are SGHTA and FQGNSA. The CDR3 reads CASSLWGGPLEQYF. Written as DNA, the CDR3 is TGTGCCAGCAGCTTATGGGGGGGCCCCTTAGAGCAGTACTTC.

The CDR3 sequence is CSAIDPGGTEAFF. The CDR3 DNA follows: TGCAGTGCTATCGACCCCGGGGGCACTGAAGCTTTCTTT. This rearrangement joins TRBV20-1 to TRBJ1-1; D is possibly TRBD1 (5 bases). Germline V CDR1 and CDR2: DFQATT, SNEGSKA (reference sequence). V was shortened by 4 bases and J by 4 bases, with 13 bases between the two germline ends. The CDR3 spans 13 residues.

This clonotype was seen repeatedly, ten times or more. V is TRBV2 and J is TRBJ2-7; D possibly corresponds to TRBD2 (6 bases). Trimming stripped 6 bases from V and 3 bases from J, with 9 bases between. This CDR3 region has 12 residues. Germline assignment: CDR1 SNHLY and CDR2 FYNNEI. Here the CDR3 reads CASSREVYEQYF. Here the CDR3 DNA reads TGTGCCAGCAGCAGGGAGGTCTACGAGCAGTACTTC.

Ten or more counts support this clonotype. The gene calls are TRBV20-1 and TRBJ1-2, with TRBD1 as a possible D gene (6 bases). V was pared by 6 bases and J by 2 bases, with 13 bases between. Germline V lookup: CDR1 DFQATT, CDR2 SNEGSKA (reference sequence). CDR3 length: 13 residues. Here the CDR3 DNA reads TGCAGTGCCACGGGGGGGGGCAACTATGGCTACACCTTC. Protein sequence: CSATGGGNYGYTF.

This clonotype was seen a few times. The J gene is TRBJ2-3, the V gene TRBV7-9; 7 bases align to TRBD1. Unmatched junction bases numbered 8, after V lost 6 bases and J lost 2 bases. CDR1 and CDR2 (germline): SEHNR, FQNEAQ (reference sequence). The CDR3 length is 15 residues. The CDR3 nucleotides are TGTGCCAGCAGTCAAAGGGGACAGAACACAGATACGCAGTATTTT. Translated, it gives CASSQRGQNTDTQYF. The variable domain in full, with the rest retrieved from reference TRBV7-9 and TRBJ2-3, is DTGVSQNPRHKITKRGQNVTFRCDPISEHNRLYWYRQTLGQGPEFLTYFQNEAQLEKSRLLSDRFSAERPKGSFSTLEIQRTEQGDSAMYLCASSQRGQNTDTQYFGPGTRLTVL.

The chain is built from TRBV2 and TRBJ2-7; D might be TRBD1 (5 bases). The germline V gene has CDR1 SNHLY and CDR2 FYNNEI. This CDR3 spans 13 amino acids. The germline V and J ends were trimmed by 7 bases and 2 bases, with 12 bases remaining between them. DNA for the CDR3: TGTGCCAGCACAAGGACACAGGCCTACGAGCAGTACTTC. The encoded protein is CASTRTQAYEQYF.

V usage is TRBV20-1 and J usage is TRBJ1-1; D gene uncertain. This CDR3 is built from 14 residues. Per germline, CDR1 DFQATT and CDR2 SNEGSKA (reference sequence). Trimming shortened V by 0 bases and J by 2 bases, and 10 bases separated the two germline ends. The CDR3 reads CSARDPARNTEAFF. CDR3 DNA sequence: TGCAGTGCTAGAGATCCCGCCAGAAACACTGAAGCTTTCTTT.

The chain employs TRBV6-1 and TRBJ2-2; D gene unclear. The CDR3 is 15 amino acids. Looked up from germline, CDR1 is MNHNS and CDR2 is SASEGT. The germline V and J ends were trimmed by 6 bases and 7 bases, with 18 bases remaining between them. The CDR3 loop reads CASRRLGGISGELFF. The CDR3 DNA follows: TGTGCCAGCAGACGACTGGGTGGGATAAGCGGGGAGCTGTTTTTT.

This clonotype has a handful of counts. The chain joins TRBV28 to TRBJ1-1; D not certain. The CDR3 is made up of 16 amino acids. The germline V gene has CDR1 MDHEN and CDR2 SYDVKM. Trimming took off 1 base at V and 4 bases at J, with 16 bases between the two ends. The CDR3 here is CASSLFGGVPGTEAFF. For the CDR3, the DNA is TGTGCCAGCAGTTTATTCGGCGGGGTGCCGGGCACTGAAGCTTTCTTT.

V usage is TRBV6-2 or TRBV6-3 and J usage is TRBJ2-7; tentatively, D is TRBD1 (6 bases). The CDR3 is 14 amino acids. V lost 7 bases and J lost 2, with 15 bases in between. Germline V gene data show CDR1 as MNHEY and CDR2 as SVGEGT. Here the CDR3 DNA reads TGTGCCAGCACCCCCCGGACAGCAGCCTACGAGCAGTACTTC. This codes for CASTPRTAAYEQYF.

The chain has TRBV15 and TRBJ1-4, with D uncertain. Germline lookup yields CDR1 LNHNV and CDR2 YYDKDF (reference sequence). This CDR3 has 13 amino acids. V was clipped by 0 bases and J by 4 bases, with 3 bases between them. The CDR3 DNA reads TGTGCCACCAGCAGAGAGTTTAATGAAAAACTGTTTTTT. Translated, it gives CATSREFNEKLFF.

This chain links TRBV28 with TRBJ2-3; 14 nucleotides match TRBD2. This CDR3 spans 19 amino acids. V lost 3 bases, J lost 2 bases, and 10 bases stayed unmatched. CDR1 is MDHEN, CDR2 SYDVKM, per germline. The CDR3 loop is CASSLPAMGLAGATDTQYF. In DNA form, the CDR3 reads TGTGCCAGCAGTTTGCCAGCAATGGGACTAGCGGGAGCCACAGATACGCAGTATTTT.

This chain links TRBV6-1 with TRBJ2-3; D may correspond to TRBD1 or TRBD2 (5 bases each). V was trimmed by 5 bases and J by 4 bases, leaving 13 bases between them. The CDR3 has 14 residues. Looked up from germline, CDR1 is MNHNS and CDR2 is SASEGT. CDR3 nucleotides: TGTGCCAGCAGTAAAGGGCAGGGACCAGATACGCAGTATTTT. Translation: CASSKGQGPDTQYF.

In this sample, this clonotype turned up many times. V usage is TRBV5-1 and J usage is TRBJ2-1; D is undetermined. The V end was cut by 2 bases, the J end by 2 bases, with 5 bases between. The CDR3 is 13 amino acids. Germline CDR1 reads SGHRS; CDR2 reads YFSETQ. In DNA, the CDR3 is TGCGCCAGCAGCTTCCCCCCCTACAATGAGCAGTTCTTC. Protein sequence: CASSFPPYNEQFF.

This clonotype turned up a few times. The rearrangement uses TRBV7-2 and TRBJ2-1, with TRBD2 matching 7 bases. This CDR3 comprises 14 residues. The germline gives CDR1 SGHTA, CDR2 FQGNSA. Unmatched junction bases numbered 8, after V lost 5 bases and J lost 7 bases. The CDR3 sequence is CASSEEARENEQFF. CDR3 in DNA: TGTGCCAGCAGCGAAGAGGCGCGGGAGAATGAGCAGTTCTTC.

This clonotype came up a few times. The chain uses TRBV3-1 and TRBJ2-2; 14 nucleotides agree with TRBD2. The germline V gene has CDR1 LGHDT and CDR2 YNNKEL (reference sequence). The junction had 4 bases not matched to a gene; V was cut back by 3 bases and J by 7 bases. This CDR3 spans 16 amino acids. The CDR3 loop reads CASSQGLAGVLGELFF. DNA for the CDR3: TGTGCCAGCAGCCAGGGACTAGCGGGAGTCCTCGGGGAGCTGTTTTTT.